The clone carrying this TCR beta chain showed up many times. Its antigen is as yet unknown. Stable Graves' hyperthyroidism denoted no ophthalmopathy progression over 18 months. Uncontrolled infection, other autoimmune disease, pregnancy or lactation barred patients from enrollment. TCR beta CDR3 regions were amplified from RNA transcripts. A set of HTBI primers served as the primers for a first-round RT-PCR of the TCR CDR3. In TCRdb, the multiplex PCR reads were re-called with MiXCR into one record per CDR3 protein. The table includes hundreds of thousands of distinct CDR3 sequences, roughly 13% detected once. The data were obtained in a study of T cells in Graves' hyperthyroidism and ophthalmopathy. Study outcomes and limitations: Blood also held most thyroid clonotypes expanded beyond 0.001. From stable hyperthyroidism, ophthalmopathy was set apart by a 13 V-J model.

The length of the CDR3 is 13 residues. V lost 7 bases and J 1 base, leaving 10 bases between the germline ends. Germline lookup yields CDR1 MDHEN and CDR2 SYDVKM. Material for sequencing was blood. V usage is TRBV28 and J usage is TRBJ1-1; D call uncertain. This receptor was identified in a woman under 30 with Graves' hyperthyroidism. DNA of the CDR3: TGTGCCAGCATTCTCGCCGGGAACACTGAAGCTTTCTTT. Its protein product is CASILAGNTEAFF.